This TCR beta chain stems from a study of blood T cell repertoires in COVID-19. Whole-study context: Sites across the United States, Italy and Spain contributed samples from acute and convalescent COVID-19. Nucleic acid was either cDNA or gDNA, and it came from T cells, B-cell-depleted T cells, or PBMCs.

Source study methods: Amplification of reference gene primers provided the estimated nucleated cell counts. The table came from immunoSEQ multiplex PCR; TCRdb's copy has only in-frame clones and leaves some out. That table supplies the V and J calls and clone size; D and trimming were determined from the DNA. The sample lists 20,000 to 25,000 clones; around 82% were seen once. CDR1 and CDR2 (germline): SEHNR, FQNEAQ (reference sequence). The CDR3 loop spans 14 amino acids. With 3 bases removed from V and 6 bases from J, the gap between germline ends came to 14 bases. This chain links TRBV7-9 with TRBJ1-2; possible D gene TRBD1, 6 bases. The sample consisted of peripheral blood. The receptor comes from a man aged 35-49 years with acute or convalescent COVID-19. The CDR3 reads CASSFAGTPHGYTF. CDR3 nucleotides: TGTGCCAGCAGCTTTGCCGGGACACCCCATGGCTACACCTTC.